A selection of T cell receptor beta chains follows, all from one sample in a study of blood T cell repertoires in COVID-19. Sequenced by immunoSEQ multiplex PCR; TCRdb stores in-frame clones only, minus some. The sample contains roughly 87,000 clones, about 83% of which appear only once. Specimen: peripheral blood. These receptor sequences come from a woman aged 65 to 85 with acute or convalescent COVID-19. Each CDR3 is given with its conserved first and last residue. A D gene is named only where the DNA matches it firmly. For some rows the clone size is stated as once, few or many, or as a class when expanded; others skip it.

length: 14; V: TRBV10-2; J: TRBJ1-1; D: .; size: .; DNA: TGCGCCAGCACCCTCGGGGGAGGGGCGACTGAAGCTTTCTTT; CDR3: CASTLGGGATEAFF
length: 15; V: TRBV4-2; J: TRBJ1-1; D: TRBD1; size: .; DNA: TGTGCCAGCAGCCGGGACAGCAGTTTTCTCACTGAAGCTTTCTTT; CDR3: CASSRDSSFLTEAFF
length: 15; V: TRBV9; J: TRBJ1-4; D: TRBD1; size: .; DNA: TGTGCCAGCAGCCCGGGGGACAGGGCGGGAGAAAAACTGTTTTTT; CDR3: CASSPGDRAGEKLFF
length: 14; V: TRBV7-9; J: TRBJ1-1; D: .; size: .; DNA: TGTGCCAGCAGCTTAAATCAGATGAACACTGAAGCTTTCTTT; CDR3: CASSLNQMNTEAFF
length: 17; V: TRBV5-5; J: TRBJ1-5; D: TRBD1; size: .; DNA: TGTGCCAGCAGCTTGGTAGGGGGCATGGGTAGCAATCAGCCCCAGCATTTT; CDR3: CASSLVGGMGSNQPQHF
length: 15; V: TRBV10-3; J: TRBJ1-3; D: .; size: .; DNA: TGTGCCATCAGTGCGGGACAAAGAGCTGGAAACACCATATATTTT; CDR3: CAISAGQRAGNTIYF
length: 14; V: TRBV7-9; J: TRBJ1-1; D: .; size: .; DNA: TGTGCCAGCAGCCGTACTCAGGGAAGGCCTGAAGCTTTCTTT; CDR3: CASSRTQGRPEAFF
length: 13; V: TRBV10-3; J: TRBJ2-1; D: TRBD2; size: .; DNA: TGTGCCATCTCGAGCGGGGGGACGAATGAGCAGTTCTTC; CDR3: CAISSGGTNEQFF
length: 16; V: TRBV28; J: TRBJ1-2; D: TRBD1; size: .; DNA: TGTGCCAGCAGTTCGTCGCAACAGGGGGCGGGGTATGGCTACACCTTC; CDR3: CASSSSQQGAGYGYTF
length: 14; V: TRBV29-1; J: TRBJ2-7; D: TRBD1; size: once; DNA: TGCAGCGTTGAATCGGGGACAGGGGGCTACGAGCAGTACTTC; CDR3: CSVESGTGGYEQYF
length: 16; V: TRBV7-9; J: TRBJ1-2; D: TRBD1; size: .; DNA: TGTGCCAGCAGCTTAGCCTCCGGGACAGGAGGGGTTGGCTACACCTTC; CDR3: CASSLASGTGGVGYTF
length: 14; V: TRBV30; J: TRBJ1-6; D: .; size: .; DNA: TGTGCCTGGAGTGTAAAGAGCTATAATTCACCCCTCCACTTT; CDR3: CAWSVKSYNSPLHF
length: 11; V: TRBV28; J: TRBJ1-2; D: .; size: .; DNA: TGTGCCACAGGGCCCGGCGGTCGCTACACCTTC; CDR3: CATGPGGRYTF
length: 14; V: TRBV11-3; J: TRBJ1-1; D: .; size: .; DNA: TGTGCCAGCAGCTTAAGCCGTCAGAACACTGAAGCTTTCTTT; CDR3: CASSLSRQNTEAFF
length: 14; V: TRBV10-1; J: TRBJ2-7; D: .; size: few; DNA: TGCGCCAGCAGTGCGGGGATGACAGGTTACGAGCAGTACTTC; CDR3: CASSAGMTGYEQYF
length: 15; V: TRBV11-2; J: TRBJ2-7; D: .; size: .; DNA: TGTGCCAGCAGCCGAGTGAGCAGGGTCCAATACGAGCAGTACTTC; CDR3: CASSRVSRVQYEQYF